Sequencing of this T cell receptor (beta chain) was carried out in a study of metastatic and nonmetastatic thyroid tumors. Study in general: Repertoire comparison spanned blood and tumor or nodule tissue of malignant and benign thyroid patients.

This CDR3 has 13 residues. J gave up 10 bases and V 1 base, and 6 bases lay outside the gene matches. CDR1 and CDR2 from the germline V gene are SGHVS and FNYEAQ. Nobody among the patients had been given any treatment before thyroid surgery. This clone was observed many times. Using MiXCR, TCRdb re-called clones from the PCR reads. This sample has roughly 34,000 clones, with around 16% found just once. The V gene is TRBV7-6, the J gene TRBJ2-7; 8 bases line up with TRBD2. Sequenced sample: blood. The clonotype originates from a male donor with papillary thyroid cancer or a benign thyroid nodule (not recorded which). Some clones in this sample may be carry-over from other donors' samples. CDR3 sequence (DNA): TGTGCCAGCAGCTTAGGGACTAGCACCTCCCAGTACTTC. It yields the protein CASSLGTSTSQYF.